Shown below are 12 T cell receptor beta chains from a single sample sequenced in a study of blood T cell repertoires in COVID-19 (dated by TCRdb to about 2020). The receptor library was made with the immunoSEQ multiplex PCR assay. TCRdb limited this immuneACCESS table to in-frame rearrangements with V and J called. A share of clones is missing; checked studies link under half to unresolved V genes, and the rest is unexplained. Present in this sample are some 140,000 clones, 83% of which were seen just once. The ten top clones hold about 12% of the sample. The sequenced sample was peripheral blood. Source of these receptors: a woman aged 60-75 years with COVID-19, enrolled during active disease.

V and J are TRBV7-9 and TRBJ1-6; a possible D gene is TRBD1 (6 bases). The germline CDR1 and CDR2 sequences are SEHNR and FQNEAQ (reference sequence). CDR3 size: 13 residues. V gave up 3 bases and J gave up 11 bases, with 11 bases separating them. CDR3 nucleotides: TGTGCCAGCAGCTTCAACAGGGCGGCACCCCTCCACTTT. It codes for CASSFNRAAPLHF.

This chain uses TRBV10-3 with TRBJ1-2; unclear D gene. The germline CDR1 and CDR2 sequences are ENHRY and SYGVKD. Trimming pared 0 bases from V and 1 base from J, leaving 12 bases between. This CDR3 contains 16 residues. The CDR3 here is CAISESSRGSNYGYTF. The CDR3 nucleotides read TGTGCCATCAGTGAGTCGAGCCGGGGAAGTAACTATGGCTACACCTTC.

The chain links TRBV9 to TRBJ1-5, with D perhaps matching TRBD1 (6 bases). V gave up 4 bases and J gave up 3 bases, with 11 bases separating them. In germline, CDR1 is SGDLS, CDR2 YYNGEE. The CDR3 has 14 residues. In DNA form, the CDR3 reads TGTGCCAGCAGCACCACAGGGTCCAATCAGCCCCAGCATTTT. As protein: CASSTTGSNQPQHF.

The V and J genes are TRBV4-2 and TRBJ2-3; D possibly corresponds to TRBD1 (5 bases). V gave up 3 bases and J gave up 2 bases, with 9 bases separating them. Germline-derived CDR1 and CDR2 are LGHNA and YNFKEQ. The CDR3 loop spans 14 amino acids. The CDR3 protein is CASSQVQDTDTQYF. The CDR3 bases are TGTGCCAGCAGCCAGGTACAGGACACAGATACGCAGTATTTT.

The CDR3 DNA is TGTGCCAGTAGTATGGGACTCACAGATACGCAGTATTTT. As protein: CASSMGLTDTQYF. The rearrangement joins TRBV19 to TRBJ2-3, with a weak D call TRBD2 (6 bases). The V gene lost 3 bases and the J gene lost 2 bases, with 6 bases spanning the gap. This CDR3 is 13 amino acids long. In germline, CDR1 is LNHDA, CDR2 SQIVND (reference sequence).

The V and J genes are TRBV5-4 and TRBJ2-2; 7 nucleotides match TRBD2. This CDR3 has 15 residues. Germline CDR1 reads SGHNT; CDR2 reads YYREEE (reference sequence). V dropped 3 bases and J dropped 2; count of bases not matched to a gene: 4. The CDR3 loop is CASSSGTKNTGELFF. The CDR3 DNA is TGTGCCAGCAGCTCCGGGACTAAAAACACCGGGGAGCTGTTTTTT.

CDR3 coding DNA: TGTGCCACTACGACAGCCAGGGGTTACGGGGCCAACGTCCTGACTTTC. Encoded protein: CATTTARGYGANVLTF. The chain combines TRBV5-4 with TRBJ2-6; the D gene is possibly TRBD1 (6 bases). Trimming removed 9 bases at V and 4 bases at J, with 20 bases between. There are 16 residues in the CDR3. CDR1 SGHNT and CDR2 YYREEE come from the germline V gene (reference sequence).

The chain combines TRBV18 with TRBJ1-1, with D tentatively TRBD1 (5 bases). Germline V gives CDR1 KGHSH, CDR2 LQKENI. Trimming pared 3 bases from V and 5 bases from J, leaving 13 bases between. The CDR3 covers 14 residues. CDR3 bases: TGTGCCAGCTCACCCCAGGGTCAGAAGACTGAAGCTTTCTTT. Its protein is CASSPQGQKTEAFF. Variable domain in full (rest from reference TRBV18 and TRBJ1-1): NAGVMQNPRHLVRRRGQEARLRCSPMKGHSHVYWYRQLPEEGLKFMVYLQKENIIDESGMPKERFSAEFPKEGPSILRIQQVVRGDSAAYFCASSPQGQKTEAFFGQGTRLTVV.

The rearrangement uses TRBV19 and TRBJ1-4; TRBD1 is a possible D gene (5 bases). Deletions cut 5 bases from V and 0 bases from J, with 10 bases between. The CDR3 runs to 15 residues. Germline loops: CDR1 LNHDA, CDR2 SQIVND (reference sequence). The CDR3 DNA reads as TGTGCCAGTAGTGGGGCCGAAGCAACTAATGAAAAACTGTTTTTT. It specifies CASSGAEATNEKLFF.

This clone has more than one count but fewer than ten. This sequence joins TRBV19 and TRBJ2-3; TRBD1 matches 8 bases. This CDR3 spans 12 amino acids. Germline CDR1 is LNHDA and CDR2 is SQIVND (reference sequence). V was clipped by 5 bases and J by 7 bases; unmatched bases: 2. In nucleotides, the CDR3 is TGTGCCAGTAGTCTCAGGGGGCATACGCAGTATTTT. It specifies CASSLRGHTQYF.

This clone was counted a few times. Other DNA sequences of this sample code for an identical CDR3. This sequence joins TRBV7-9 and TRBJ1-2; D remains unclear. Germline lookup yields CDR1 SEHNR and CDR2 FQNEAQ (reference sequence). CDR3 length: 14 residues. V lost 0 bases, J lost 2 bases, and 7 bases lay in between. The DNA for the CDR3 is TGTGCCAGCAGCTTAGCAAACAGAAACTATGGCTACACCTTC. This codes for CASSLANRNYGYTF.

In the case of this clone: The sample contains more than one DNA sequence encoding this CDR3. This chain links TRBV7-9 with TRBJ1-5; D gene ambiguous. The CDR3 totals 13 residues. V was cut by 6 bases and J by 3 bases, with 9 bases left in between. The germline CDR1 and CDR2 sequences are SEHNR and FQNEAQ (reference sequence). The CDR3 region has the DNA TGTGCCAGCAGTCGGGGTGCCAATCAGCCCCAGCATTTT. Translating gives CASSRGANQPQHF.